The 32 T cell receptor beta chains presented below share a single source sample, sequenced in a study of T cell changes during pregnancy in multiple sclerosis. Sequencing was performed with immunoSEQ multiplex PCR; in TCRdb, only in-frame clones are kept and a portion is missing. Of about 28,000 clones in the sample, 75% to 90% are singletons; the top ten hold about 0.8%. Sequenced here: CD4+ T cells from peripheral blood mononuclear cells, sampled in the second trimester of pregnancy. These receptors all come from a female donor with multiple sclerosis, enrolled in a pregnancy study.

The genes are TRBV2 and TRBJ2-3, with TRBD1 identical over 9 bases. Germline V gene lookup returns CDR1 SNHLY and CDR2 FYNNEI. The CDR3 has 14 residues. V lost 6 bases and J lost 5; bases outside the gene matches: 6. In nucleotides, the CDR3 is TGTGCCAGCAGGACAGGGGGAGGGGAAGATACGCAGTATTTT. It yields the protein CASRTGGGEDTQYF.

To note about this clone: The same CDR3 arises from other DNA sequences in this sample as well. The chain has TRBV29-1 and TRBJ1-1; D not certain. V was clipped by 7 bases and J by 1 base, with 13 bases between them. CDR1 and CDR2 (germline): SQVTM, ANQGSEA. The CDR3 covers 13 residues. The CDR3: CSASEGTNTEAFF. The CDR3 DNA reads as TGCAGCGCCTCGGAGGGCACGAACACTGAAGCTTTCTTT.

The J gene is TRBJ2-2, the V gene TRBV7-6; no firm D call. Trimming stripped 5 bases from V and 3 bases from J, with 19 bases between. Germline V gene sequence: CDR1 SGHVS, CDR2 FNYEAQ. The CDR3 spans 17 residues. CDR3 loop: CASSPALDSWYTGELFF. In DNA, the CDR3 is TGTGCCAGCAGCCCTGCCCTGGATAGCTGGTACACCGGGGAGCTGTTTTTT. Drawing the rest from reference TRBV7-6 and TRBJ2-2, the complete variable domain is GAGVSQSPRYKVTKRGQDVALRCDPISGHVSLYWYRQALGQGPEFLTYFNYEAQQDKSGLPNDRFSAERPEGSISTLTIQRTEQRDSAMYRCASSPALDSWYTGELFFGEGSRLTVL.

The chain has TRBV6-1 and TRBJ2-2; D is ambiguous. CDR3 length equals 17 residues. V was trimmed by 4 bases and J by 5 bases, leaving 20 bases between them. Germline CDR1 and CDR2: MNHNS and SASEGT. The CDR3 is CASSAPIQTTSTGELFF. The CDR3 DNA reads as TGTGCCAGCAGTGCACCGATCCAAACAACCTCGACCGGGGAGCTGTTTTTT.

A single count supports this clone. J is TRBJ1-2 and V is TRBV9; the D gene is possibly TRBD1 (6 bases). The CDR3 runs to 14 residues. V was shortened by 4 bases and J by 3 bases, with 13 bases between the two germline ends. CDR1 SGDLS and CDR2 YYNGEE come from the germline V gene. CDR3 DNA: TGTGCCAGCAGCTCCCTCGGACAGTACTATGGCTACACCTTC. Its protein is CASSSLGQYYGYTF.

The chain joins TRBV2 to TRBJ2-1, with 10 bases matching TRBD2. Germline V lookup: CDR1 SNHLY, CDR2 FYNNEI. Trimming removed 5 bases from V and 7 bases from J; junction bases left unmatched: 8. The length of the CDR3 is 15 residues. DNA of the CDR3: TGTGCCAGCAGTCAGCGGGGGGGCGCGTGGAATGAGCAGTTCTTC. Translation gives CASSQRGGAWNEQFF.

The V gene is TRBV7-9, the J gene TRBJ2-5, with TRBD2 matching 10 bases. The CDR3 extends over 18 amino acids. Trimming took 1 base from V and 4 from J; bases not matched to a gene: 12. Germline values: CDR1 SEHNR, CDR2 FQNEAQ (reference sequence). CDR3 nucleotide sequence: TGTGCCAGCAGCTTAGTCACTGGATTAGCGGGGGGTAGAGAGACCCAGTACTTC. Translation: CASSLVTGLAGGRETQYF.

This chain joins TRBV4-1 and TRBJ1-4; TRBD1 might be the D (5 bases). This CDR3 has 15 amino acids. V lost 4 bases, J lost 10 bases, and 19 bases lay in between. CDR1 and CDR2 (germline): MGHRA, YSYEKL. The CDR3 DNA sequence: TGCGCCAGCAGCCTTGACGGGGGGGAATATGGAAAACTGTTTTTT. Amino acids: CASSLDGGEYGKLFF.

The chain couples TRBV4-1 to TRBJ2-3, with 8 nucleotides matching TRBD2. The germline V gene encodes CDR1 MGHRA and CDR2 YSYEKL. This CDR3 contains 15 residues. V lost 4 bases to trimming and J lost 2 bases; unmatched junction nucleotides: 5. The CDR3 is CASSPAGLVTDTQYF. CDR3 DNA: TGCGCCAGCAGCCCAGCGGGACTAGTCACAGATACGCAGTATTTT.

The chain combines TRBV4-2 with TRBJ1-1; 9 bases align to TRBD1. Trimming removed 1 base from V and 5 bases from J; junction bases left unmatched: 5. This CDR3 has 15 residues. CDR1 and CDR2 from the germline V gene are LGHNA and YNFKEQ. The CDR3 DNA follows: TGTGCCAGCAGCCAAGCCAGGGACAGGGCGACTGAAGCTTTCTTT. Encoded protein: CASSQARDRATEAFF.

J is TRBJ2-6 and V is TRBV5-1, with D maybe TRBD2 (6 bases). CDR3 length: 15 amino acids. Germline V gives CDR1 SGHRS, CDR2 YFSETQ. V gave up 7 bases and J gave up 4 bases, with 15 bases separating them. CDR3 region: CASAKGGLGANVLTF. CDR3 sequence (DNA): TGCGCCAGCGCCAAAGGAGGGCTCGGGGCCAACGTCCTGACTTTC.

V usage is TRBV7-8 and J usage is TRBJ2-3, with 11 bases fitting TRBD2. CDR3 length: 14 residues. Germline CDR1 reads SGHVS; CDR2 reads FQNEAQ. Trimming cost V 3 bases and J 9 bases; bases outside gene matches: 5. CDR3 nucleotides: TGTGCCAGCAGCTTCGCAAGACTAGCGGGAACGCAGTATTTT. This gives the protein CASSFARLAGTQYF.

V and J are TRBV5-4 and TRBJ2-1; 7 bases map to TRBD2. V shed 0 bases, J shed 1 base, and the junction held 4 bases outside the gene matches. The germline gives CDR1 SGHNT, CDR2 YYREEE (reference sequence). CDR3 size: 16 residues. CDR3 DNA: TGTGCCAGCAGCTTGGGGGGAGCGGGATCCTACAATGAGCAGTTCTTC. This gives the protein CASSLGGAGSYNEQFF.

This CDR3 reads CASYRAYGYTF. The CDR3 bases are TGTGCCAGCTACAGGGCCTATGGCTACACCTTC. The V and J genes are TRBV28 and TRBJ1-2, with a weak D call TRBD1 (6 bases). Germline V gene sequence: CDR1 MDHEN, CDR2 SYDVKM. The CDR3 has 11 amino acids. V lost 8 bases to trimming and J lost 4 bases, with 8 bases between them.

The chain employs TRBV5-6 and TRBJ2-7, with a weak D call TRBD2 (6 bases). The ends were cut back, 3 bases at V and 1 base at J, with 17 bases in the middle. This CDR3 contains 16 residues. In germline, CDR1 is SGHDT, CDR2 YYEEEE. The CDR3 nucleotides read TGTGCCAGCAGCTGGCTGGGTGAGGGGAGGTCCTACGAGCAGTACTTC. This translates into CASSWLGEGRSYEQYF.

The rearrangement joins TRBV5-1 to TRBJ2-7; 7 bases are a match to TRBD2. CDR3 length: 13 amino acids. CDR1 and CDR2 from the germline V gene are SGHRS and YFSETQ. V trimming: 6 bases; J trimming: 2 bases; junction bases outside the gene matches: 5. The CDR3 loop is CASTAGDAYEQYF. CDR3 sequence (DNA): TGCGCCAGCACGGCGGGGGACGCCTACGAGCAGTACTTC.

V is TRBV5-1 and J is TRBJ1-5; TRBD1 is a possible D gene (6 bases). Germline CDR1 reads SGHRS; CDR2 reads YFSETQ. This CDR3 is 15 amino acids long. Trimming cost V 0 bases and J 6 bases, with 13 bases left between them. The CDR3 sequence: CASSLEPGEGQPQHF. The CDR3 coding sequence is TGCGCCAGCAGCTTGGAGCCAGGGGAGGGTCAGCCCCAGCATTTT.

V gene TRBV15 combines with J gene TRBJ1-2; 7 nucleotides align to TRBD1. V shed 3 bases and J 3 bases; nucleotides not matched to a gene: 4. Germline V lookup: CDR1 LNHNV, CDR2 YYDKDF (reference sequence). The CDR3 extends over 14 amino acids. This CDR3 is CATSRGDRDYGYTF. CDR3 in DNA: TGTGCCACCAGCAGGGGAGACAGGGACTATGGCTACACCTTC.

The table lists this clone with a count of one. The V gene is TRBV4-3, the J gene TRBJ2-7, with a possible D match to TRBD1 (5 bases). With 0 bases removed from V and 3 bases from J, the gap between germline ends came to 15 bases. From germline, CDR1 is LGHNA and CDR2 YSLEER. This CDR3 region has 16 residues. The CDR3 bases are TGCGCCAGCAGCCAAGATGTCGAAGAAGGGGACTACGAGCAGTACTTC. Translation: CASSQDVEEGDYEQYF.

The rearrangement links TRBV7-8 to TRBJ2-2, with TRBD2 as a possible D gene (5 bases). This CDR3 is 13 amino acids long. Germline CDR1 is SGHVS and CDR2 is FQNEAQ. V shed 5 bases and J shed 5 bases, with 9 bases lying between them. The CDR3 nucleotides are TGTGCCAGCAGCCTTGTAGCGACCGGGGAGCTGTTTTTT. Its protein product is CASSLVATGELFF.

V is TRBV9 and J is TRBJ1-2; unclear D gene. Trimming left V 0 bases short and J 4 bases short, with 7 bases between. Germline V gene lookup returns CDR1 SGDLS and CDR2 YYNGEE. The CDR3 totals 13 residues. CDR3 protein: CASSVGPVYGYTF. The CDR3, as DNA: TGTGCCAGCAGCGTAGGGCCCGTCTATGGCTACACCTTC.

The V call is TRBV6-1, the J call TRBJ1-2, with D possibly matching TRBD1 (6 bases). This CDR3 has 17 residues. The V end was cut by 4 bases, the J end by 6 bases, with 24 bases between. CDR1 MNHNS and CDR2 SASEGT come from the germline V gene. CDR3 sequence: CASSVRGAQKVVNGYTF. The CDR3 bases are TGTGCCAGCAGTGTCCGGGGGGCGCAGAAAGTAGTCAATGGCTACACCTTC.

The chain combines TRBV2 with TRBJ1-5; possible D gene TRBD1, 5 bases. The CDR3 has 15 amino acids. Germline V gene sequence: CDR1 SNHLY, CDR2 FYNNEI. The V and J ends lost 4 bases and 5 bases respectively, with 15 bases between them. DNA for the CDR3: TGTGCCAGCAGTGCTTTCGACAGAGCTTATCAGCCCCAGCATTTT. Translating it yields CASSAFDRAYQPQHF.

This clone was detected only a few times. CDR3 loop: CAWSVGGNTEAFF. CDR3 nucleotide sequence: TGTGCCTGGAGTGTAGGAGGGAACACTGAAGCTTTCTTT. The rearrangement links TRBV30 to TRBJ1-1; D unresolved. The germline V gene has CDR1 GTSNPN and CDR2 SVGIG (reference sequence). V was cut by 0 bases and J by 1 base, with 6 bases left in between. This CDR3 has 13 residues.

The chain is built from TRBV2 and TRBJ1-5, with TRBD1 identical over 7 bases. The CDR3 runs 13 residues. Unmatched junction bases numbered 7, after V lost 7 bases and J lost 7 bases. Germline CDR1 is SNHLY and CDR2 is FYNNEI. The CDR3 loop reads CASTRGPGQPQHF. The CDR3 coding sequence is TGTGCCAGCACTAGGGGGCCGGGACAGCCCCAGCATTTT.

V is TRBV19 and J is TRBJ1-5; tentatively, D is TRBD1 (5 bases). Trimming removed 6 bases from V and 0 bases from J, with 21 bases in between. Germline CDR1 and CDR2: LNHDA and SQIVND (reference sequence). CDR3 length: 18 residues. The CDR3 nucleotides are TGTGCCAGTAGCCTTTGGGGGGAGGCCCGATATAGCAATCAGCCCCAGCATTTT. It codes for CASSLWGEARYSNQPQHF.

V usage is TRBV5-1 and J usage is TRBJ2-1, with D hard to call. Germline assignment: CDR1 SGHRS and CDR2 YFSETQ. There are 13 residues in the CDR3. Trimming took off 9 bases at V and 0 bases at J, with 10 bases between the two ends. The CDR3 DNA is TGCGCCACGGCACCGGGCTCCTACAATGAGCAGTTCTTC. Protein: CATAPGSYNEQFF.

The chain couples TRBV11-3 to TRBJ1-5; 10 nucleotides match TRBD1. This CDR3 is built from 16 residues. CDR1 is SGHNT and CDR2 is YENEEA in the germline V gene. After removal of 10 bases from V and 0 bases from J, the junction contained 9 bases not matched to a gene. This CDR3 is CATPGTGDNSNQPQHF. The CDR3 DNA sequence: TGTGCCACACCCGGGACAGGGGACAATAGCAATCAGCCCCAGCATTTT.

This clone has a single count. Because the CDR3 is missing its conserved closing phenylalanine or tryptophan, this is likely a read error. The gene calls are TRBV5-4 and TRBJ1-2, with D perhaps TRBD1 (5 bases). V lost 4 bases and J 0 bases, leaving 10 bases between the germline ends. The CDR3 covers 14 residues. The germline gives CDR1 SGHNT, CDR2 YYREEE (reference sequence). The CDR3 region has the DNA TGTGCCAGCAGCGTCGACAGAGCTAACTATGGCTACACCTCC. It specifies CASSVDRANYGYTS.

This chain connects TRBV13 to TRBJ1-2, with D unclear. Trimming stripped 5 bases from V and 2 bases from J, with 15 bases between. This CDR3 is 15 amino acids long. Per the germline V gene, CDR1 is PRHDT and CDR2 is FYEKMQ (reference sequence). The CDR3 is CASSRGGLRNYGYTF. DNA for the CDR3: TGTGCCAGCAGCCGGGGAGGACTTCGGAACTATGGCTACACCTTC.

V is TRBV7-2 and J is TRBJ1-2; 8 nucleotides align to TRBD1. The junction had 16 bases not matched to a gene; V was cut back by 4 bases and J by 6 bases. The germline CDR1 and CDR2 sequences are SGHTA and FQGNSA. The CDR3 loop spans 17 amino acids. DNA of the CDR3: TGTGCCAGCAGCTCGCAGGGGGCGCGAACTCGTGTGGATGGCTACACCTTC. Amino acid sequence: CASSSQGARTRVDGYTF.

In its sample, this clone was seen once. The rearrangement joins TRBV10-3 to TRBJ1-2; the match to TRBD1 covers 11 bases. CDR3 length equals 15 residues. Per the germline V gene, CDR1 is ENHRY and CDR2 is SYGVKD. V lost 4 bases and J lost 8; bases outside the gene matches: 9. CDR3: CAISGPGQGDEGYTF. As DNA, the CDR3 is TGTGCCATCAGTGGGCCGGGACAGGGGGATGAAGGCTACACCTTC.